This is a list of T cell receptor beta chains from one sample in a study of PD-L1 blockade in urothelial cancer. Only in-frame clones appear in the TCRdb table, and some are missing; sequencing was by immunoSEQ multiplex PCR. The sample includes fewer than 75,000 clones, around 90% of them seen just once. The source material was PBMCs, sampled around atezolizumab (anti-PD-L1) treatment. Every receptor here comes from a man between 65 and 80 years old with urothelial cancer. The CDR3 runs from the conserved cysteine through the conserved F or W. A D gene is named only where the DNA matches it firmly. Not all rows give a size; the values are once, few, many and, for expanded clones, a class.

v_call	d_call	j_call	clone_size	cdr3_aa	cdr3_nt
TRBV5-1	NA	TRBJ2-7	NA	CASSLGSVAYEQYF	TGCGCCAGCAGCTTGGGTAGCGTTGCCTACGAGCAGTACTTC
TRBV28	NA	TRBJ2-7	NA	CASSASGQLYEQYF	TGTGCCAGCAGTGCATCGGGACAACTCTACGAGCAGTACTTC
TRBV10-2	NA	TRBJ2-1	NA	CASSGGAGSNEQFF	TGCGCCAGCAGTGGGGGAGCGGGTAGCAATGAGCAGTTCTTC
TRBV5-1	NA	TRBJ2-1	once	CASSFGSFYNEQFF	TGCGCCAGCAGCTTCGGGAGTTTCTACAATGAGCAGTTCTTC
TRBV7-9	NA	TRBJ1-4	NA	CASSSATGYEKLFF	TGTGCCAGCAGCTCTGCAACAGGGTATGAAAAACTGTTTTTT
TRBV7-9	NA	TRBJ2-7	NA	CASSLAGQGYEQYF	TGTGCCAGCAGCTTAGCGGGGCAGGGGTACGAGCAGTACTTC
TRBV15	NA	TRBJ2-7	NA	CATSRDKGSYEQYF	TGTGCCACTTCCCGAGACAAAGGATCCTACGAGCAGTACTTC
TRBV4-2	NA	TRBJ2-1	NA	CASSPRTSPSEQFF	TGTGCCAGCAGCCCTCGGACAAGTCCGAGTGAGCAGTTCTTC
TRBV28	NA	TRBJ2-3	NA	CASSLGGAEDTQYF	TGTGCCAGCAGTTTAGGGGGGGCGGAGGATACGCAGTATTTT
TRBV29-1	TRBD2	TRBJ2-1	NA	CSVGGAGLAGVEQFF	TGCAGCGTTGGAGGCGCGGGACTAGCGGGAGTCGAGCAGTTCTTC
TRBV18	NA	TRBJ1-5	NA	CASADSGNQPQHF	TGTGCCAGCGCAGACAGCGGGAATCAGCCCCAGCATTTT
TRBV2	TRBD2	TRBJ2-2	NA	CASSSTSGSVYTGELFF	TGTGCCAGCAGTTCGACTAGCGGGAGTGTCTACACCGGGGAGCTGTTTTTT
TRBV2	NA	TRBJ1-4	NA	CASSVTVDNEKLFF	TGTGCCAGCTCCGTGACAGTGGATAATGAAAAACTGTTTTTT
TRBV18	TRBD1	TRBJ1-5	NA	CASSAQGAAQPQHF	TGTGCCAGCTCAGCCCAGGGGGCTGCGCAGCCCCAGCATTTT
TRBV4-2	NA	TRBJ2-3	NA	CASSQGGGNTDTQYF	TGTGCCAGCAGCCAAGGTGGCGGGAATACAGATACGCAGTATTTT
TRBV5-5	NA	TRBJ1-1	few	CASSTGGTYMNTEAFF	TGTGCCAGCAGCACCGGAGGGACCTACATGAACACTGAAGCTTTCTTT
TRBV18	NA	TRBJ2-3	NA	CASSPGSHSHIATQYF	TGTGCCAGCTCACCCGGGTCCCACTCCCACATTGCTACGCAGTATTTT
TRBV9	TRBD1	TRBJ1-1	NA	CASSVTPTGINTEAFF	TGTGCCAGCAGCGTAACCCCGACAGGGATCAACACTGAAGCTTTCTTT
TRBV5-1	TRBD1	TRBJ2-5	NA	CASSQGQLQETQYF	TGCGCCAGCAGCCAGGGACAGCTCCAAGAGACCCAGTACTTC
TRBV15	NA	TRBJ2-1	NA	CATSRERQGAFLAGDNEQFF	TGTGCCACCAGCAGAGAACGACAGGGGGCCTTCCTAGCGGGAGACAATGAGCAGTTCTTC
TRBV5-4	TRBD1	TRBJ2-7	NA	CASSLQGVTYEQYF	TGTGCCAGCAGCTTGCAGGGGGTCACCTACGAGCAGTACTTC
TRBV5-5	NA	TRBJ1-5	NA	CASSAGVSNQPQHF	TGTGCCAGCAGCGCGGGAGTTAGCAATCAGCCCCAGCATTTT
TRBV13	NA	TRBJ2-7	NA	CASSYTNNYEQYF	TGTGCCAGCAGCTACACCAATAACTACGAGCAGTACTTC
TRBV9	NA	TRBJ1-1	NA	CASSVDGGNTEAFF	TGTGCCAGCAGCGTAGACGGCGGGAACACTGAAGCTTTCTTT
TRBV29-1	NA	TRBJ2-5	NA	CSTRRGHQETQYF	TGCAGCACCCGTCGAGGGCACCAAGAGACCCAGTACTTC
TRBV6-1	NA	TRBJ2-3	NA	CASSVGGSTDTQYF	TGTGCCAGCAGTGTTGGAGGTAGCACAGATACGCAGTATTTT
TRBV5-4	NA	TRBJ2-2	NA	CASSLFGGGITGELFF	TGTGCCAGCAGCTTGTTCGGGGGTGGGATCACCGGGGAGCTGTTTTTT
TRBV7-9	TRBD1	TRBJ1-3	NA	CASSYPGQSAGNTIYF	TGTGCCAGCAGCTACCCGGGACAGAGCGCTGGAAACACCATATATTTT
TRBV7-8	TRBD2	TRBJ2-2	NA	CASSSRLADTGELFF	TGTGCCAGCAGCTCAAGACTAGCCGACACCGGGGAGCTGTTTTTT
TRBV5-1	TRBD1	TRBJ2-1	NA	CASSLAGDRGGEQFF	TGCGCCAGCAGCTTGGCCGGTGACAGGGGAGGTGAGCAGTTCTTC
TRBV5-1	TRBD2	TRBJ2-5	once	CASSPEGLAGGAQYF	TGCGCCAGCAGCCCCGAGGGACTAGCGGGGGGGGCCCAGTACTTC
TRBV9	NA	TRBJ2-5	NA	CASSVVGGRETQYF	TGTGCCAGCAGCGTAGTGGGGGGGCGGGAGACCCAGTACTTC
TRBV5-4	TRBD1	TRBJ2-2	NA	CASSLWGQGSGELFF	TGTGCCAGCAGCTTATGGGGACAGGGATCCGGGGAGCTGTTTTTT
TRBV7-8	TRBD1	TRBJ2-7	once	CASSLTEGQGPYEQYF	TGTGCCAGCAGCCTCACCGAGGGACAGGGCCCCTACGAGCAGTACTTC
TRBV5-6	TRBD2	TRBJ2-1	NA	CASSTTAGGLYNEQFF	TGTGCCAGCAGCACTACGGCGGGAGGTCTCTACAATGAGCAGTTCTTC
TRBV7-3	TRBD1	TRBJ2-2	NA	CASSLTGTGYTGELFF	TGTGCCAGCAGCCTAACCGGGACAGGGTACACCGGGGAGCTGTTTTTT
TRBV27	NA	TRBJ2-7	NA	CASSRDNSYEQYF	TGTGCCAGCTCCAGGGACAACTCCTACGAGCAGTACTTC
TRBV6-1	NA	TRBJ2-1	NA	CASRGAALGYNEQFF	TGTGCCAGCAGAGGGGCGGCGCTCGGCTACAATGAGCAGTTCTTC
TRBV5-6	TRBD2	TRBJ2-1	NA	CASSLGLAGEQFF	TGTGCCAGCAGCCTGGGACTAGCGGGCGAGCAGTTCTTC
TRBV27	TRBD1	TRBJ2-3	NA	CASSRTGLADTQYF	TGTGCCAGCAGCCGGACAGGGCTGGCAGATACGCAGTATTTT
TRBV30	NA	TRBJ1-4	once	CAWSPWQVDEKLFF	TGTGCCTGGAGCCCCTGGCAGGTTGACGAAAAACTGTTTTTT
TRBV28	TRBD1	TRBJ2-2	NA	CASIVQGTGELFF	TGTGCCAGCATCGTACAGGGGACCGGGGAGCTGTTTTTT
TRBV6-5	TRBD1	TRBJ2-7	once	CASSYVQGASYEQYF	TGTGCCAGCAGTTACGTCCAGGGGGCGTCCTACGAGCAGTACTTC
TRBV11-2	NA	TRBJ2-1	NA	CASSLGRPNLSYNEQFF	TGTGCCAGCAGCTTAGGTCGCCCGAACCTATCCTACAATGAGCAGTTCTTC
TRBV7-9	TRBD1	TRBJ1-1	NA	CASSPGQGTEAFF	TGTGCCAGCAGCCCCGGACAGGGCACTGAAGCTTTCTTT
TRBV19	NA	TRBJ2-5	NA	CASTSSSAQETQYF	TGTGCCAGTACCTCGTCTAGCGCACAAGAGACCCAGTACTTC
TRBV11-1	TRBD2	TRBJ2-7	NA	CASSLGGGITYEQYF	TGTGCCAGCAGCTTAGGGGGAGGGATAACCTACGAGCAGTACTTC
TRBV5-1	NA	TRBJ1-1	NA	CASSSRTIGGTNTEAFF	TGCGCCAGCAGCTCTAGGACCATAGGGGGTACGAACACTGAAGCTTTCTTT
TRBV4-1	TRBD2	TRBJ2-7	NA	CASSQDGGGLAGYEQYF	TGCGCCAGCAGCCAAGATGGGGGGGGACTAGCGGGATACGAGCAGTACTTC
TRBV7-9	NA	TRBJ2-7	NA	CASSLAFGEQYF	TGTGCCAGCAGCTTAGCTTTCGGGGAGCAGTACTTC
TRBV9	TRBD1	TRBJ2-2	NA	CASSVAGDRVLTGELFF	TGTGCCAGCAGCGTAGCTGGGGACAGGGTCCTCACCGGGGAGCTGTTTTTT
TRBV5-1	TRBD1	TRBJ1-4	NA	CASSPGGIYEKLFF	TGCGCCAGCAGCCCAGGGGGTATTTATGAAAAACTGTTTTTT
TRBV7-7	NA	TRBJ2-5	NA	CASSPREGRQETQYF	TGTGCCAGCAGCCCCCGAGAGGGTAGGCAAGAGACCCAGTACTTC
TRBV5-1	TRBD2	TRBJ2-7	NA	CASSFFTSGAYEQYF	TGCGCCAGCAGCTTCTTTACTAGCGGAGCCTACGAGCAGTACTTC
TRBV7-8	NA	TRBJ2-7	NA	CASSSVSTMREQYF	TGTGCCAGCAGCTCGGTCTCCACGATGCGCGAGCAGTACTTC
TRBV5-6	TRBD2	TRBJ2-3	NA	CASSSLRTSGRVTDTQYF	TGTGCCAGCAGCTCCTTGAGGACTAGCGGGAGGGTCACAGATACGCAGTATTTT